Presented here are 24 T cell receptor beta chains from one specimen sequenced in a study of CD8 T cells in Susac syndrome. With random hexamers, reverse transcription was performed on about 0.5 to 1 ug of RNA. TCRdb re-called the immunoSEQ multiplex PCR reads with MiXCR, one entry per CDR3 protein. Among approximately 160,000 distinct CDR3 sequences, approximately 93% were seen once, and the ten largest hold about 0.088%. Sequenced material: CD4+ T cells from PBMCs. Receptor source: a human donor with multiple sclerosis.

Here the CDR3 reads CASSLRTVERNEQFF. CDR3 nucleotide sequence: TGTGCCAGCAGCCTCAGGACAGTGGAGAGGAATGAGCAGTTCTTC. This rearrangement joins TRBV12-3 or TRBV12-4 to TRBJ2-1; possible D gene TRBD1, 6 bases. V was clipped by 6 bases and J by 7 bases, with 19 bases between them. The length of the CDR3 is 15 residues.

The V and J genes are TRBV4-3 and TRBJ1-1, with D hard to call. V shed 4 bases and J shed 4 bases, with 13 bases lying between them. CDR3 length: 14 amino acids. Germline V gene data show CDR1 as LGHNA and CDR2 as YSLEER. The CDR3 coding sequence is TGCGCCAGCAGCCCTGGAGAGGGCGCCACTGAAGCTTTCTTT. Translating gives CASSPGEGATEAFF.

The chain couples TRBV20-1 to TRBJ2-7, with D unclear. The germline V and J ends were trimmed by 0 bases and 3 bases, with 3 bases remaining between them. CDR1 is DFQATT, CDR2 SNEGSKA, per germline (reference sequence). There are 11 residues in the CDR3. The CDR3 nucleotides read TGCAGTGCTAGAGATTACTACGAGCAGTACTTC. It codes for CSARDYYEQYF.

The chain has TRBV9 and TRBJ2-2; TRBD2 aligns across 8 bases. The germline V gene encodes CDR1 SGDLS and CDR2 YYNGEE. J was trimmed by 4 bases and V by 4 bases; bases with no gene match: 12. The CDR3 is 17 residues long. CDR3 region: CASSLHTAGGVTGELFF. The CDR3 region has the DNA TGTGCCAGCAGCTTACATACGGCGGGAGGAGTCACCGGGGAGCTGTTTTTT.

The J gene is TRBJ1-1, the V gene TRBV6-5, with D unresolved. The CDR3 contains 15 residues. The V gene's germline CDR1 is MNHEY and CDR2 SVGAGI. Trimming took off 0 bases at V and 0 bases at J, with 8 bases between the two ends. CDR3 residues: CASSYSVLMNTEAFF. As DNA, the CDR3 is TGTGCCAGCAGTTACTCGGTGCTGATGAACACTGAAGCTTTCTTT.

The genes are TRBV6-2 or TRBV6-3 and TRBJ2-7; 14 nucleotides match TRBD2. J was trimmed by 3 bases and V by 4 bases; bases with no gene match: 5. The CDR3 is 16 residues long. Germline loops: CDR1 MNHEY, CDR2 SVGEGT. This CDR3 reads CASSWGLAGDFYEQYF. The CDR3, as DNA: TGTGCCAGCAGTTGGGGACTAGCGGGAGATTTCTACGAGCAGTACTTC.

The rearrangement links TRBV3-1 to TRBJ1-2, with TRBD1 as a possible D gene (5 bases). Trimming pared 5 bases from V and 6 bases from J, leaving 10 bases between. This CDR3 is built from 12 residues. CDR1 and CDR2 from the germline V gene are LGHDT and YNNKEL (reference sequence). DNA for the CDR3: TGTGCCAGCAGCTCCCGACAGAATGGCTACACCTTC. Translated: CASSSRQNGYTF.

The chain has TRBV20-1 and TRBJ1-1; 9 nucleotides align to TRBD1. CDR1 is DFQATT and CDR2 is SNEGSKA in the germline V gene (reference sequence). The CDR3 contains 15 residues. Unmatched junction bases numbered 8, after V lost 3 bases and J lost 3 bases. The chain's CDR3 is CSARSGTGIDTEAFF. The CDR3 coding sequence is TGCAGTGCTAGGTCCGGGACAGGGATCGACACTGAAGCTTTCTTT.

V gene TRBV25-1 combines with J gene TRBJ1-2; D gene unclear. The germline V gene has CDR1 MGHDK and CDR2 SYGVNS. The CDR3 is 14 residues long. The ends were cut back, 8 bases at V and 8 bases at J, with 21 bases in the middle. CDR3 coding DNA: TGTGCCAGCTCCCGGTCCCCGGCGGCGCTAGGCTACACCTTC. Its protein product is CASSRSPAALGYTF.

The V gene is TRBV30, the J gene TRBJ1-5, with D possibly TRBD1 on 6 matching bases. The CDR3 contains 15 residues. The ends were cut back, 3 bases at V and 5 bases at J, with 17 bases in the middle. CDR1 and CDR2 (germline): GTSNPN, SVGIG (reference sequence). The CDR3 DNA reads as TGTGCCTGGAGCCGAGGGGGGGCGGTCTATCAGCCCCAGCATTTT. Translation gives CAWSRGGAVYQPQHF.

V and J are TRBV6-6 and TRBJ2-2, with D maybe TRBD2 (6 bases). The V end was cut by 9 bases, the J end by 2 bases, with 16 bases between. The CDR3 covers 15 residues. Germline CDR1 and CDR2: MNHNY and SVGAGI (reference sequence). The CDR3 loop reads CASAASGLNTGELFF. The CDR3 DNA is TGTGCCAGTGCGGCAAGCGGGCTAAACACCGGGGAGCTGTTTTTT.

V and J are TRBV18 and TRBJ2-3; D is unclear. This CDR3 is 13 amino acids long. Trimming removed 3 bases from V and 3 bases from J, with 7 bases in between. Per the germline V gene, CDR1 is KGHSH and CDR2 is LQKENI. The CDR3 loop reads CASSPLVTDTQYF. The CDR3 DNA is TGTGCCAGCTCACCGCTAGTAACAGATACGCAGTATTTT.

The chain combines TRBV6-2 or TRBV6-3 with TRBJ1-1; no firm D call. The V and J ends lost 4 bases and 0 bases respectively, with 9 bases between them. CDR3 length: 14 amino acids. The V gene's germline CDR1 is MNHEY and CDR2 SVGEGT. CDR3 protein: CASSLGLMNTEAFF. CDR3 nucleotides: TGTGCCAGCAGTTTGGGCCTCATGAACACTGAAGCTTTCTTT.

The chain has TRBV6-6 and TRBJ2-3; tentatively, D is TRBD2 (7 bases). The V and J ends lost 6 bases and 1 base respectively, with 14 bases between them. The CDR3 has 15 amino acids. CDR1 MNHNY and CDR2 SVGAGI come from the germline V gene (reference sequence). CDR3 amino acids: CASSTAGAGTDTQYF. The CDR3 nucleotides read TGTGCCAGCAGCACCGCGGGGGCTGGCACAGATACGCAGTATTTT.

In its sample, this clonotype was seen a few times. This chain links TRBV5-6 with TRBJ2-7; D is possibly TRBD2 (5 bases). Germline values: CDR1 SGHDT, CDR2 YYEEEE. V shed 0 bases and J shed 3 bases, with 10 bases lying between them. The CDR3 length is 14 residues. The CDR3 region has the DNA TGTGCCAGCAGCTTGGAGTCTCGGGACTACGAGCAGTACTTC. It is translated as CASSLESRDYEQYF.

The rearrangement links TRBV12-3 or TRBV12-4 to TRBJ2-5; weak D call: TRBD2 (5 bases). This CDR3 is built from 13 residues. Trimming removed 6 bases at V and 5 bases at J, with 13 bases between. CDR3 loop: CASSWRLRETQYF. In DNA form, the CDR3 reads TGTGCCAGCAGCTGGAGGCTCCGTGAGACCCAGTACTTC.

This chain uses TRBV5-1 with TRBJ2-1, with 15 bases lining up with TRBD2. Germline V lookup: CDR1 SGHRS, CDR2 YFSETQ. V trimming: 4 bases; J trimming: 5 bases; junction bases outside the gene matches: 4. The CDR3 has 16 residues. CDR3 loop: CASSLRTSGGDNEQFF. CDR3 nucleotides: TGCGCCAGCAGCCTACGGACTAGCGGGGGGGACAATGAGCAGTTCTTC.

The rearrangement joins TRBV5-1 to TRBJ2-1; D could derive from TRBD1 or TRBD2 (5 bases each). Germline values: CDR1 SGHRS, CDR2 YFSETQ. This CDR3 is 17 amino acids long. V dropped 3 bases and J dropped 5 bases, with 21 bases sitting between them. CDR3 coding DNA: TGCGCCAGCAGCTCCCTATCCACTCAGGGAGTTGACAATGAGCAGTTCTTC. Translating it yields CASSSLSTQGVDNEQFF.

The chain couples TRBV5-4 to TRBJ1-4; 7 nucleotides match TRBD1. The CDR3 loop spans 15 amino acids. Germline CDR1 SGHNT, CDR2 YYREEE (reference sequence). Losses at the gene ends were 4 bases for V and 5 bases for J; bases not matched to a gene: 8. CDR3 loop: CASSQGTARNEKLFF. DNA for the CDR3: TGTGCCAGCAGCCAGGGGACAGCCCGAAATGAAAAACTGTTTTTT.

The rearrangement uses TRBV12-5 and TRBJ2-4, with 13 bases that match TRBD2. The germline gives CDR1 LGHNT, CDR2 FRNRAP. After removal of 1 base from V and 3 bases from J, the junction contained 6 bases not matched to a gene. The CDR3 is made up of 18 amino acids. The CDR3 DNA reads TGTGCTAGTGGTTTGGCCAAAACTAGCGGGAGGGTCAAAAACATTCAGTACTTC. It encodes CASGLAKTSGRVKNIQYF.

The V gene is TRBV12-3 or TRBV12-4, the J gene TRBJ2-3, with a tentative D call TRBD2 (6 bases). The CDR3 extends over 15 amino acids. Trimming removed 6 bases at V and 3 bases at J, with 16 bases between. DNA of the CDR3: TGTGCCAGCAGAAAATTTAGGGACTCAACAGATACGCAGTATTTT. Amino acids: CASRKFRDSTDTQYF.

The rearrangement joins TRBV6-2 or TRBV6-3 to TRBJ2-7; D is unresolved. Trimming stripped 3 bases from V and 6 bases from J, with 9 bases between. CDR3 length equals 12 residues. Germline-derived CDR1 and CDR2 are MNHEY and SVGEGT. For the CDR3, the DNA is TGTGCCAGCAGTTATATGGCCGGCGAGCAGTACTTC. It specifies CASSYMAGEQYF.

This sequence joins TRBV10-3 and TRBJ1-3; unclear D gene. CDR1 and CDR2 from the germline V gene are ENHRY and SYGVKD. Trimming removed 5 bases at V and 0 bases at J, with 17 bases between. This CDR3 spans 17 amino acids. The CDR3 loop is CAISSYSQTSSGNTIYF. The DNA for the CDR3 is TGTGCCATCAGTTCTTACAGCCAGACAAGCTCTGGAAACACCATATATTTT.

CDR3 sequence: CASSRSTGPQVEQYF. Written as DNA, the CDR3 is TGTGCCAGCTCGCGTTCGACAGGGCCCCAGGTCGAGCAGTACTTC. The rearrangement joins TRBV18 to TRBJ2-7; TRBD1 matches 7 bases. The V gene's germline CDR1 is KGHSH and CDR2 LQKENI. This CDR3 region has 15 residues. The V segment lost 6 bases and the J segment 6 bases; nucleotides outside the gene matches: 14.